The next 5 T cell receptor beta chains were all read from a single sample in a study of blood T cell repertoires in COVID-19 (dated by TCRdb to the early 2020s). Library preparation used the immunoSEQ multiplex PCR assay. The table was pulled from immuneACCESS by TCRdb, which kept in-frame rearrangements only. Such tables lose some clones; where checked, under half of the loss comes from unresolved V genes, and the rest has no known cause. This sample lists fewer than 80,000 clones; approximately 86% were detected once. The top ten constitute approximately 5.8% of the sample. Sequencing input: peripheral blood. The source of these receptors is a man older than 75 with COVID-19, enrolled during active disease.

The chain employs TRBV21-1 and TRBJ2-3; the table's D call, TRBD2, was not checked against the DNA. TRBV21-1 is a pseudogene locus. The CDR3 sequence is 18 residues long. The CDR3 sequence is CAVRGQRLAGVSRDTQYF. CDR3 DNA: TGTGCCGTTCGAGGACAGAGACTAGCGGGGGTGAGCAGGGATACGCAGTATTTT.

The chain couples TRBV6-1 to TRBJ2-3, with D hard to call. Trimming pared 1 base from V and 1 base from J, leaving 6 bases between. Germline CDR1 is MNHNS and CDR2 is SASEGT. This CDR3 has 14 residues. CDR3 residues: CASSEEQGTDTQYF. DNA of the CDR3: TGTGCCAGCAGTGAAGAGCAGGGCACAGATACGCAGTATTTT.

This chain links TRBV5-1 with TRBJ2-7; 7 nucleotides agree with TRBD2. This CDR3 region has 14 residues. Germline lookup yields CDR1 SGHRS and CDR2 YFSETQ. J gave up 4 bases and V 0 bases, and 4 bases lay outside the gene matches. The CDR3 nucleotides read TGCGCCAGCAGCTTGGGACTCGGGGGGTACGAGCAGTACTTC. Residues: CASSLGLGGYEQYF.

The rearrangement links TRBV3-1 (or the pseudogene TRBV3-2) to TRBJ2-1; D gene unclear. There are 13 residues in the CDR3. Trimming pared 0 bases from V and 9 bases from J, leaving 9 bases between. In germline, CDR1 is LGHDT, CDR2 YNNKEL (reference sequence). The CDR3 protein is CASSQDRQTEQFF. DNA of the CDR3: TGTGCCAGCAGCCAAGATCGACAAACTGAGCAGTTCTTC.

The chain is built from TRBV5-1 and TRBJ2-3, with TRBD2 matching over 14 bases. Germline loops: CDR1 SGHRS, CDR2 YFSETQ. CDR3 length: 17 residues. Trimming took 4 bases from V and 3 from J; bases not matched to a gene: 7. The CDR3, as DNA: TGCGCCAGCAGCCCAGGGACTAGCGGGGGTCGAACAGATACGCAGTATTTT. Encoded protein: CASSPGTSGGRTDTQYF.